The 21 T cell receptor beta chains reported below all come from one sample, sequenced in a study of T-cell memory formation after mild COVID-19. TCRdb redid the calling of the 5' RACE reads with MiXCR, one entry per CDR3 protein. Among around 200,000 distinct CDR3 sequences, 8% to 11% were seen once, and the ten largest hold 2.5% to 3.5%. The sequenced material came from PBMCs or a T cell subset sorted from them (not recorded which). The receptor source for this set is a man between 18 and 29 years old who had mild COVID-19 (a few samples of this study predate the infection). Cell type and time point are not known.

This clonotype showed up many times. J is TRBJ2-5 and V is TRBV7-9; the match to TRBD1 covers 8 bases. This CDR3 has 17 amino acids. V was clipped by 7 bases and J by 4 bases; unmatched bases: 17. Germline V gene data show CDR1 as SEHNR and CDR2 as FQNEAQ (reference sequence). The CDR3 DNA reads TGTGCCAGCACCGATTTCAGGGGGCGCGTTTCCCCAGAGACCCAGTACTTC. It yields the protein CASTDFRGRVSPETQYF.

At least ten counts were recorded for this clonotype. The chain recombines TRBV3-1 with TRBJ2-4, with 10 positions matching TRBD1. Per the germline V gene, CDR1 is LGHDT and CDR2 is YNNKEL (reference sequence). CDR3 size: 14 residues. J lost 6 bases, V lost 3 bases, and 2 bases had no gene match. Written as DNA, the CDR3 is TGTGCCAGCAGCCACCGGGACAGGGGAAACATTCAGTACTTC. This sequence encodes CASSHRDRGNIQYF.

There are a few counts of this clonotype. This chain links TRBV20-1 with TRBJ2-3, with TRBD2 identical over 8 bases. J was trimmed by 4 bases and V by 5 bases; bases with no gene match: 8. CDR1 and CDR2 (germline): DFQATT, SNEGSKA (reference sequence). The CDR3 contains 14 residues. The CDR3 DNA follows: TGCAGTGCTTACTTAGCGGGGTCGGCAGATACGCAGTATTTT. Protein sequence: CSAYLAGSADTQYF.

In this sample, this clonotype turned up a few times. The rearrangement links TRBV4-1 to TRBJ2-7; TRBD1 matches at 11 bases. The V segment lost 3 bases and the J segment 7 bases; nucleotides outside the gene matches: 14. The CDR3 is made up of 17 amino acids. CDR1 is MGHRA and CDR2 is YSYEKL in the germline V gene. The CDR3 protein is CASSQSTAGQGAREQYF. DNA of the CDR3: TGCGCCAGCAGCCAGAGCACGGCCGGACAGGGGGCAAGGGAGCAGTACTTC.

This clonotype was seen a few times. V usage is TRBV4-2 and J usage is TRBJ2-7; D assignment may be TRBD1 or TRBD2 (7 bases each). This CDR3 comprises 16 residues. The V gene lost 2 bases and the J gene lost 5 bases, with 19 bases spanning the gap. CDR1 is LGHNA and CDR2 is YNFKEQ in the germline V gene. The DNA for the CDR3 is TGTGCCAGCAGCCAATTGGGGAGGGACAGTGTTAACGAGCAGTACTTC. This translates into CASSQLGRDSVNEQYF.

CDR3 nucleotides: TGCGCCAGCAGCATTCGACAGGGTCGGAACACTGAAGCTTTCTTT. Amino acid sequence: CASSIRQGRNTEAFF. The chain has TRBV5-1 and TRBJ1-1; TRBD1 matches at 7 bases. CDR3 length: 15 residues. The germline V gene has CDR1 SGHRS and CDR2 YFSETQ. J was trimmed by 1 base and V by 4 bases; bases with no gene match: 7.

The chain recombines TRBV28 with TRBJ1-1; 8 nucleotides match TRBD1. Per the germline V gene, CDR1 is MDHEN and CDR2 is SYDVKM. V lost 4 bases and J lost 4; bases outside the gene matches: 5. The CDR3 spans 14 residues. CDR3: CASSWTGSITEAFF. In DNA, the CDR3 is TGTGCCAGCAGTTGGACAGGGTCGATCACTGAAGCTTTCTTT. The full variable domain, completed using reference TRBV28 and TRBJ1-1, is DVKVTQSSRYLVKRTGEKVFLECVQDMDHENMFWYRQDPGLGLRLIYFSYDVKMKEKGDIPEGYSVSREKKERFSLILESASTNQTSMYLCASSWTGSITEAFFGQGTRLTVV.

The chain is built from TRBV20-1 and TRBJ2-1; the match to TRBD2 covers 7 bases. This CDR3 spans 14 amino acids. From germline, CDR1 is DFQATT and CDR2 SNEGSKA (reference sequence). The V and J ends lost 6 bases and 4 bases, in that order; junction bases with no gene match: 9. CDR3 DNA: TGCAGTGCGATTATAGCGGGCGATTACAATGAGCAGTTCTTC. Translation gives CSAIIAGDYNEQFF.

The V gene is TRBV6-5, the J gene TRBJ2-5; weak D call: TRBD1 (5 bases). The ends were cut back, 0 bases at V and 7 bases at J, with 12 bases in the middle. Germline V gene sequence: CDR1 MNHEY, CDR2 SVGAGI. CDR3 length: 14 amino acids. In DNA form, the CDR3 reads TGTGCCAGCAGTTACTCGGGGAATAGGGGGACCCAGTACTTC. This gives the protein CASSYSGNRGTQYF.

This clonotype showed up just a few times. The chain links TRBV12-3 or TRBV12-4 to TRBJ1-4, with a tentative D call TRBD1 (5 bases). The ends were cut back, 2 bases at V and 8 bases at J, with 15 bases in the middle. The CDR3 runs to 15 residues. DNA of the CDR3: TGTGCCAGCAGTTTACAAGGGGAACCTCCCGAAAAACTGTTTTTT. This gives the protein CASSLQGEPPEKLFF.

This clonotype came up a few times. This chain links TRBV7-9 with TRBJ2-4; no firm D call. CDR3 length: 13 amino acids. Trimming pared 5 bases from V and 0 bases from J, leaving 5 bases between. Germline V gene lookup returns CDR1 SEHNR and CDR2 FQNEAQ (reference sequence). CDR3 in DNA: TGTGCCAGCAGCCAGGAAGCCAAAAACATTCAGTACTTC. This translates into CASSQEAKNIQYF.

V and J are TRBV20-1 and TRBJ2-5; tentatively, D is TRBD2 (6 bases). The V and J ends lost 5 bases and 13 bases respectively, with 29 bases between them. Germline CDR1 DFQATT, CDR2 SNEGSKA (reference sequence). The CDR3 consists of 15 residues. CDR3 bases: TGCAGTGCTTCGGGGGTCGGCGGATCCCATTTTTCGCTGTACTTC. Translated, it gives CSASGVGGSHFSLYF.

This rearrangement joins TRBV7-2 to TRBJ2-7; possible D gene TRBD2, 6 bases. Trimming left V 2 bases short and J 2 bases short, with 10 bases between. The CDR3 sequence is 14 residues long. Germline assignment: CDR1 SGHTA and CDR2 FQGNSA. The CDR3 is CASSLYGGAYEQYF. In DNA, the CDR3 is TGTGCCAGCAGCTTATACGGCGGGGCCTACGAGCAGTACTTC.

Ten or more counts support this clonotype. The chain links TRBV5-1 to TRBJ2-1; TRBD2 is a possible D gene (6 bases). This CDR3 contains 15 residues. Trimming took off 2 bases at V and 6 bases at J, with 15 bases between the two ends. Looked up from germline, CDR1 is SGHRS and CDR2 is YFSETQ. The CDR3 here is CASSFTGDWVNEQFF. The DNA for the CDR3 is TGCGCCAGCAGCTTTACGGGGGACTGGGTCAATGAGCAGTTCTTC.

There are a few counts of this clonotype. The chain recombines TRBV3-1 with TRBJ2-5; TRBD2 matches 12 bases. The CDR3 spans 15 residues. After removal of 2 bases from V and 8 bases from J, the junction contained 6 bases not matched to a gene. Germline lookup yields CDR1 LGHDT and CDR2 YNNKEL (reference sequence). CDR3 in DNA: TGTGCCAGCAGCCAATTACTAGCGGGGGGCGATACCCAGTACTTC. Translated, it gives CASSQLLAGGDTQYF.

This clonotype came up many times. The chain is built from TRBV5-6 and TRBJ2-3; 8 bases match TRBD1. Germline V gene data show CDR1 as SGHDT and CDR2 as YYEEEE. The CDR3 contains 16 residues. With 4 bases clipped from V and 5 bases from J, the junction kept 12 bases outside the gene matches. CDR3 in DNA: TGTGCCAGCAGCCTTCTGACAGGGGCACTGGGAGATACGCAGTATTTT. Encoded protein: CASSLLTGALGDTQYF.

This clonotype appeared a few times. The rearrangement links TRBV7-2 to TRBJ2-5, with 11 nucleotides matching TRBD2. The trim removed 1 base at V and 4 bases at J, leaving 8 bases unmatched. The CDR3 consists of 17 residues. Per germline, CDR1 SGHTA and CDR2 FQGNSA. DNA of the CDR3: TGTGCCAGCAGCTTAGGGGTTAGCGGGGGGGTACGAGAGACCCAGTACTTC. It is translated as CASSLGVSGGVRETQYF.

This clonotype was counted between two and nine times. The chain carries TRBV11-1 and TRBJ2-7; D is possibly TRBD1 (5 bases). The germline gives CDR1 SGHAT, CDR2 FQDESV (reference sequence). This CDR3 region has 14 residues. The V and J ends lost 2 bases and 0 bases respectively, with 8 bases between them. The CDR3 DNA reads as TGTGCCAGCAGCTTAATGGACACCTCCTACGAGCAGTACTTC. Its translation is CASSLMDTSYEQYF.

This clonotype has more than one count but fewer than ten. The genes are TRBV7-2 and TRBJ2-1, with TRBD2 matching over 8 bases. V lost 3 bases and J lost 0; bases outside the gene matches: 4. The CDR3 length is 16 residues. Germline CDR1 SGHTA, CDR2 FQGNSA. CDR3 in DNA: TGTGCCAGCAGCTTCTGGAGCGGGGGCTCCTACAATGAGCAGTTCTTC. It codes for CASSFWSGGSYNEQFF.

The chain has TRBV7-3 and TRBJ2-2, with unresolved D. CDR3 size: 15 residues. Germline CDR1 and CDR2: SGHTA and FQGTGA. With 3 bases removed from V and 0 bases from J, the gap between germline ends came to 8 bases. The CDR3 sequence is CASSFRLANTGELFF. In DNA, the CDR3 is TGTGCCAGCAGCTTTCGGCTCGCGAACACCGGGGAGCTGTTTTTT.

In DNA form, the CDR3 reads TGTGCCAGCAGTCCAACAGATCGAGGCTACACCTTC. This translates into CASSPTDRGYTF. The chain has TRBV28 and TRBJ1-2; D uncertain. The CDR3 is made up of 12 amino acids. Deletions cut 5 bases from V and 8 bases from J, with 12 bases between. Germline V gene sequence: CDR1 MDHEN, CDR2 SYDVKM.